This entry concerns a single T cell receptor (beta chain). The data originate from a study of T cell changes during pregnancy in multiple sclerosis. The CDR3 covers 14 residues. CDR1 is LGHNT and CDR2 is FRNRAP in the germline V gene. The J segment lost 0 bases and the V segment lost 8 bases, leaving 3 bases of the junction unmatched. Libraries were prepared by immunoSEQ multiplex PCR; TCRdb keeps only in-frame clonotypes and omits some of them. Of nearly 70,000 clones listed, about 92% are singletons. The receptor comes from a female donor in good health, enrolled as a control in a pregnancy study. V and J are TRBV12-5 and TRBJ2-2, with 7 bases identical to TRBD2. This sample comprised peripheral blood, obtained in the second trimester of pregnancy. The CDR3 spells CASRGEANTGELFF. The CDR3 DNA reads as TGTGCTAGTCGGGGGGAAGCGAACACCGGGGAGCTGTTTTTT.